One and the same sample provided the 19 T cell receptor beta chains below, sequenced in a study of T-cell memory formation after mild COVID-19. TCRdb ran MiXCR on the 5' RACE reads and lists one entry per CDR3 protein. The sample shows approximately 350,000 distinct CDR3 sequences, approximately 15% of them seen only once. Sequencing was carried out using PBMCs or a T cell subset sorted from them (not recorded which). These receptors originate from a man between 18 and 29 years old who had mild COVID-19 (a few samples of this study predate the infection). Cell type and time point are not known.

This clonotype has a count of ten or more. The V gene is TRBV20-1, the J gene TRBJ1-4, with TRBD1 as a possible D gene (5 bases). Germline-derived CDR1 and CDR2 are DFQATT and SNEGSKA (reference sequence). Trimming cost V 6 bases and J 3 bases, with 11 bases left between them. The CDR3 sequence is 13 residues long. Here the CDR3 reads CSARGGPNEKLFF. The CDR3 region has the DNA TGCAGTGCCCGGGGGGGTCCTAATGAAAAACTGTTTTTT.

This clonotype has just a few counts. The CDR3 nucleotides read TGCAGTACCTTGGGTCAACAAGAGACCCAGTACTTC. This translates into CSTLGQQETQYF. The rearrangement links TRBV20-1 to TRBJ2-5; the D is unclear. This CDR3 has 12 residues. With 8 bases removed from V and 2 bases from J, the gap between germline ends came to 12 bases. Germline V gene data show CDR1 as DFQATT and CDR2 as SNEGSKA (reference sequence).

This clonotype was detected a few times. The chain has TRBV7-8 and TRBJ2-7, with D perhaps TRBD2 (6 bases). The CDR3 sequence is 12 residues long. Trimming stripped 5 bases from V and 6 bases from J, with 11 bases between. Germline loops: CDR1 SGHVS, CDR2 FQNEAQ. The CDR3 is CASSTLSGEQYF. The CDR3 region has the DNA TGTGCCAGCAGCACCCTTAGCGGCGAGCAGTACTTC.

In this sample, this clonotype turned up a few times. This sequence joins TRBV9 and TRBJ2-1; 11 bases agree with TRBD2. The length of the CDR3 is 18 residues. Germline loops: CDR1 SGDLS, CDR2 YYNGEE. Germline trimming cut 0 bases from V and 4 bases from J; bases unmatched to any gene: 9. Written as DNA, the CDR3 is TGTGCCAGCAGCGTAGGCCCCTTCCTAGCGGGGGGATACAATGAGCAGTTCTTC. Its translation is CASSVGPFLAGGYNEQFF.

This clonotype was picked up many times. The chain carries TRBV2 and TRBJ2-2; D call uncertain. Germline V gene lookup returns CDR1 SNHLY and CDR2 FYNNEI. Trimming took 9 bases from V and 6 from J, leaving 8 bases between them. CDR3 length: 11 residues. DNA for the CDR3: TGTGCCAGTTACTTCTCCGGGGAGCTGTTTTTT. Translated, it gives CASYFSGELFF.

The chain joins TRBV3-1 to TRBJ2-1; no reliable D call. This CDR3 region has 17 residues. V was pared by 0 bases and J by 9 bases, with 21 bases between. Germline CDR1 LGHDT, CDR2 YNNKEL (reference sequence). The CDR3 DNA reads TGTGCCAGCAGCCAAGAGTTGGTAGGCCCCCCTTTCGGTGAGCAGTTCTTC. Translated, it gives CASSQELVGPPFGEQFF.

The chain uses TRBV12-3 or TRBV12-4 and TRBJ2-5; D is perhaps TRBD1 or TRBD2 (7 bases each). V gave up 6 bases and J gave up 5 bases, with 16 bases separating them. There are 14 residues in the CDR3. CDR3 in DNA: TGTGCCAGCAGCCGACAGGGAGGGGGGGAGACCCAGTACTTC. Amino acid sequence: CASSRQGGGETQYF.

This clonotype has just a few counts. The chain joins TRBV5-4 to TRBJ2-4, with D possibly TRBD2 on 7 matching bases. The germline V gene has CDR1 SGHNT and CDR2 YYREEE (reference sequence). This CDR3 is built from 14 residues. V lost 2 bases, J lost 8 bases, and 14 bases lay in between. The CDR3 region has the DNA TGTGCCAGCAGCTTCCGGGGGGCGGAGGACATTCAGTACTTC. Translating gives CASSFRGAEDIQYF.

The table lists this clonotype with a count of one. The J gene is TRBJ2-2, the V gene TRBV20-1, with 8 bases fitting TRBD1. From germline, CDR1 is DFQATT and CDR2 SNEGSKA (reference sequence). J lost 4 bases, V lost 1 base, and 8 bases had no gene match. The CDR3 loop spans 16 amino acids. CDR3 DNA: TGCAGTGCTAGAGCTCAGGACAGGGCTTTCACCGGGGAGCTGTTTTTT. Its translation is CSARAQDRAFTGELFF.

The rearrangement joins TRBV6-5 to TRBJ2-1; D gene ambiguous. The CDR3 totals 14 residues. V was pared by 0 bases and J by 5 bases, with 8 bases between. Germline lookup yields CDR1 MNHEY and CDR2 SVGAGI. The CDR3 DNA reads as TGTGCCAGCAGTTACTCCCGACCCAACAATGAGCAGTTCTTC. Translation gives CASSYSRPNNEQFF.

The chain links TRBV28 to TRBJ2-5, with D perhaps matching TRBD2 (5 bases). Between the trimmed V and J ends, which lost 7 bases and 4 bases, there was a span of 13 bases. Germline V gene sequence: CDR1 MDHEN, CDR2 SYDVKM. The CDR3 contains 13 residues. In DNA form, the CDR3 reads TGTGCCAGCACGGAGGCCGGTCGAGAGACCCAGTACTTC. Protein: CASTEAGRETQYF.

This clonotype has a handful of counts. The chain joins TRBV7-2 to TRBJ1-5; 7 bases fit TRBD1. CDR3 length: 16 residues. With V trimmed by 1 base and J by 0 bases, 3 bases remained unmatched. Germline assignment: CDR1 SGHTA and CDR2 FQGNSA. CDR3 in DNA: TGTGCCAGCAGCTTAGGACAGGGTCATAGCAATCAGCCCCAGCATTTT. The encoded protein is CASSLGQGHSNQPQHF.

This clonotype has just a few counts. The chain links TRBV24-1 to TRBJ2-3, with 10 bases aligning to TRBD2. The CDR3 has 16 amino acids. CDR1 and CDR2 (germline): KGHDR, SFDVKD. Trimming at V came to 5 bases and at J to 2 bases, leaving 6 bases not matched to a gene. CDR3 protein: CATSGETSGLTDTQYF. In nucleotides, the CDR3 is TGTGCCACCAGTGGAGAGACTAGCGGGCTCACAGATACGCAGTATTTT.

The V and J genes are TRBV7-3 and TRBJ2-3; TRBD2 matches 9 bases. CDR1 is SGHTA, CDR2 FQGTGA, per germline. The junction had 3 bases not matched to a gene; V was cut back by 2 bases and J by 6 bases. This CDR3 region has 14 residues. As DNA, the CDR3 is TGTGCCAGCAGCTTACTCAGCGGGGGGGATACGCAGTATTTT. Protein product: CASSLLSGGDTQYF.

V usage is TRBV20-1 and J usage is TRBJ1-1, with a possible D match to TRBD1 (5 bases). The germline gives CDR1 DFQATT, CDR2 SNEGSKA (reference sequence). CDR3 length: 15 amino acids. Trimming took off 1 base at V and 1 base at J, with 13 bases between the two ends. The CDR3 region is CSARVRGRWNTEAFF. The CDR3 DNA follows: TGCAGTGCTAGAGTGCGGGGCAGATGGAACACTGAAGCTTTCTTT.

This clonotype appeared many times. CDR3 protein: CASSLVGRSSGNTIYF. The DNA for the CDR3 is TGTGCCAGCAGTTTAGTAGGGCGCAGCTCTGGAAACACCATATATTTT. This chain joins TRBV12-3 or TRBV12-4 and TRBJ1-3, with unresolved D. The CDR3 consists of 16 residues. The ends were cut back, 1 base at V and 0 bases at J, with 10 bases in the middle.

This clonotype occurred many times. The chain links TRBV5-1 to TRBJ2-1, with TRBD1 identical over 9 bases. CDR1 SGHRS and CDR2 YFSETQ come from the germline V gene. The CDR3 spans 16 residues. V trimming: 1 base; J trimming: 2 bases; junction bases outside the gene matches: 4. The CDR3 nucleotides read TGCGCCAGCAGCTTGTCGGGACAGGGTCCCTACAATGAGCAGTTCTTC. Encoded protein: CASSLSGQGPYNEQFF.

CDR3 sequence: CSGKDYTIYF. In nucleotides, the CDR3 is TGCAGCGGGAAAGATTACACCATATATTTT. The V and J genes are TRBV29-1 and TRBJ1-3; unclear D gene. The CDR3 extends over 10 amino acids. Germline-derived CDR1 and CDR2 are SQVTM and ANQGSEA. Trimming stripped 7 bases from V and 8 bases from J, with 9 bases between.

The table lists this clonotype with many counts. The chain couples TRBV7-9 to TRBJ1-1; no definite D call. This CDR3 comprises 12 residues. CDR1 and CDR2 from the germline V gene are SEHNR and FQNEAQ (reference sequence). V lost 1 base and J 11 bases, leaving 11 bases between the germline ends. DNA for the CDR3: TGTGCCAGCAGCTTAGGGGGTCTTCGGGCTTTCTTT. Amino acid sequence: CASSLGGLRAFF. Combining the CDR3 with reference TRBV7-9 and TRBJ1-1 gives the whole variable domain DTGVSQNPRHKITKRGQNVTFRCDPISEHNRLYWYRQTLGQGPEFLTYFQNEAQLEKSRLLSDRFSAERPKGSFSTLEIQRTEQGDSAMYLCASSLGGLRAFFGQGTRLTVV.